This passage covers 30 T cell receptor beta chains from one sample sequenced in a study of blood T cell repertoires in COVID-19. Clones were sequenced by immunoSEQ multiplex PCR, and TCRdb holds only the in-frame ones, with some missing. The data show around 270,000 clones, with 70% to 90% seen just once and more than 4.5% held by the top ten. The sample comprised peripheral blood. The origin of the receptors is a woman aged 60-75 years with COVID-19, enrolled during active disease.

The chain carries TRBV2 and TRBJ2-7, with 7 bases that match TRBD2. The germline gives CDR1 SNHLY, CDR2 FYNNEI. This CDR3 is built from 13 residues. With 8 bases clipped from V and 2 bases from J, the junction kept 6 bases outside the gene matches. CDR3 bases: TGTGCCAGCGGGCGGGAGCGCACCTACGAGCAGTACTTC. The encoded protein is CASGRERTYEQYF.

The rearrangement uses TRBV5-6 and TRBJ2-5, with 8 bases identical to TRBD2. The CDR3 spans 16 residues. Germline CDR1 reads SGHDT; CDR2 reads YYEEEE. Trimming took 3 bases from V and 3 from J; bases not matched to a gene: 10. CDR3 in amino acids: CASSSLGLGSEETQYF. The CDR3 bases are TGTGCCAGCAGCTCCCTGGGACTAGGCTCGGAAGAGACCCAGTACTTC.

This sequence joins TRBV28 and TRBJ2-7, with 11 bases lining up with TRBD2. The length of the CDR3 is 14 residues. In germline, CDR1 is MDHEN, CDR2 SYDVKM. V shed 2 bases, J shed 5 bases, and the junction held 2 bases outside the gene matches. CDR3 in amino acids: CASSLTSGRHEQYF. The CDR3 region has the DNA TGTGCCAGCAGTTTAACTAGCGGGAGACACGAGCAGTACTTC.

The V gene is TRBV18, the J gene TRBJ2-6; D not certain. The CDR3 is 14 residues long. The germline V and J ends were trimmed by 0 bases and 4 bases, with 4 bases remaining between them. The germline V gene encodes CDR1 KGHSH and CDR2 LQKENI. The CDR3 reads CASSPPSGANVLTF. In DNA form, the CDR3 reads TGTGCCAGCTCACCACCTTCGGGGGCCAACGTCCTGACTTTC.

The CDR3 sequence is CASRPTGENYGYTF. The DNA of the CDR3 is TGTGCCAGCAGACCGACAGGGGAGAACTATGGCTACACCTTC. V usage is TRBV11-2 and J usage is TRBJ1-2, with 8 bases that match TRBD1. Germline V gives CDR1 SGHAT, CDR2 FQNNGV. Germline trimming cut 6 bases from V and 2 bases from J; bases unmatched to any gene: 5. The CDR3 has 14 amino acids.

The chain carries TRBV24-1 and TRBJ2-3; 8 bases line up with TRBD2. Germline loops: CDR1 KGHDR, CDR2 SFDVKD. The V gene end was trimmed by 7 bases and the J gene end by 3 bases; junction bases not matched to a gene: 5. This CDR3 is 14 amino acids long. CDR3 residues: CATSPAGETDTQYF. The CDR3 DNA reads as TGTGCCACCAGCCCAGCGGGAGAGACAGATACGCAGTATTTT.

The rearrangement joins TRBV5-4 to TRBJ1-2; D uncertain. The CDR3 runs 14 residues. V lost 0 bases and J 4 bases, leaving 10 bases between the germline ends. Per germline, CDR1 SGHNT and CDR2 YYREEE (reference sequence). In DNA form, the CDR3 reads TGTGCCAGCAGCTTGGCCACCGGACTCTATGGCTACACCTTC. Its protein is CASSLATGLYGYTF.

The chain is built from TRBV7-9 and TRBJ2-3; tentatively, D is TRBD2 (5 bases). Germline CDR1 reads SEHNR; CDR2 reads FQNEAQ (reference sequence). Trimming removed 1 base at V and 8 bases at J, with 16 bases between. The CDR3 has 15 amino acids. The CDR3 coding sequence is TGTGCCAGCAGCTTAGATGGATCGAGAAGCGGTACGCAGTATTTT. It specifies CASSLDGSRSGTQYF.

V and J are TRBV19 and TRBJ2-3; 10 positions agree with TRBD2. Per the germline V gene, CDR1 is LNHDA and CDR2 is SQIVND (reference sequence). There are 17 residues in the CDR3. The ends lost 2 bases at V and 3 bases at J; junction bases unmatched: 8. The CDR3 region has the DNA TGTGCCAGTAGTATATGGGCTAGCGGGAGAAGGACAGATACGCAGTATTTT. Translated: CASSIWASGRRTDTQYF. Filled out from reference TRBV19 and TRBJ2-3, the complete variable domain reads DGGITQSPKYLFRKEGQNVTLSCEQNLNHDAMYWYRQDPGQGLRLIYYSQIVNDFQKGDIAEGYSVSREKKESFPLTVTSAQKNPTAFYLCASSIWASGRRTDTQYFGPGTRLTVL.

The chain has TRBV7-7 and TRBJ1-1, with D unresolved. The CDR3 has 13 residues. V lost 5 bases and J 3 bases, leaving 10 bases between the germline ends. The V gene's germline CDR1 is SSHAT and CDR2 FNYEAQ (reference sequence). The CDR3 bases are TGTGCCAGCAGCGTAAAGGCGGACACTGAAGCTTTCTTT. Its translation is CASSVKADTEAFF.

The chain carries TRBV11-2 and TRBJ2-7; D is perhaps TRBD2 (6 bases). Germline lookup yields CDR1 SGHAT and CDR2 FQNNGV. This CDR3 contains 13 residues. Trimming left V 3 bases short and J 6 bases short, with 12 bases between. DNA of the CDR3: TGTGCCAGCAGCTTCGGCGGGGTGGGCGAGCAGTACTTC. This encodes CASSFGGVGEQYF.

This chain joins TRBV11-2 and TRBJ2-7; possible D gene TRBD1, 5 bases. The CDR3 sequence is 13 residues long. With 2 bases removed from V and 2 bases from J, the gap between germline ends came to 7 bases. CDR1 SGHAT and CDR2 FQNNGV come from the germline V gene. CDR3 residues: CASSLRGPYEQYF. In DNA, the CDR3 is TGTGCCAGCAGCTTAAGGGGCCCCTACGAGCAGTACTTC.

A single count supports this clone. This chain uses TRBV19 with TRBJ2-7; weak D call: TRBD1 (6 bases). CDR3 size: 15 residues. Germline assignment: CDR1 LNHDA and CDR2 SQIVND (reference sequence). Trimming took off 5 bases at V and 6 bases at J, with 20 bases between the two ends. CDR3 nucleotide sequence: TGTGCCAGTAGTCCTCAGGACAGTCGGTTCGGCGAGCAGTACTTC. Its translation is CASSPQDSRFGEQYF.

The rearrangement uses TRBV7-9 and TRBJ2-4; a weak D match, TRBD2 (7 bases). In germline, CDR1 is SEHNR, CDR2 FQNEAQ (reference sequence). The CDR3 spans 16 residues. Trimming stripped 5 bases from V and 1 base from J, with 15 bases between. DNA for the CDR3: TGTGCCAGCAGCACTCAAGGGGGAGGGGCCAAAAACATTCAGTACTTC. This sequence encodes CASSTQGGGAKNIQYF. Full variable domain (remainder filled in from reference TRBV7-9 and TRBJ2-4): DTGVSQNPRHKITKRGQNVTFRCDPISEHNRLYWYRQTLGQGPEFLTYFQNEAQLEKSRLLSDRFSAERPKGSFSTLEIQRTEQGDSAMYLCASSTQGGGAKNIQYFGAGTRLSVL.

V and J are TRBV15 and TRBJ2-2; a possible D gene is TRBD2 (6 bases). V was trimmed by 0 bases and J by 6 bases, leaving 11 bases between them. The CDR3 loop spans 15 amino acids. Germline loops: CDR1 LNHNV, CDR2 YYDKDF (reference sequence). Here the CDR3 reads CATSRESGPSGELFF. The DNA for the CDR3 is TGTGCCACCAGCAGAGAAAGCGGGCCCTCCGGGGAGCTGTTTTTT.

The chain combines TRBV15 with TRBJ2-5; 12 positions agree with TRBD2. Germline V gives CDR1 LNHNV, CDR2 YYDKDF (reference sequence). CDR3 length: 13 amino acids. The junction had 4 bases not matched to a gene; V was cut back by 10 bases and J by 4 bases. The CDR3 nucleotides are TGTGCCAGTGCACTAGCGGGAGGAGAGACCCAGTACTTC. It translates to CASALAGGETQYF.

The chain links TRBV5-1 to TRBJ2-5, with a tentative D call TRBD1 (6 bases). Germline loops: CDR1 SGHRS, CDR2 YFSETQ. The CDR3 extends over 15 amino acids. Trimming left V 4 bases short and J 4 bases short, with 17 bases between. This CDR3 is CASSPSGVRGETQYF. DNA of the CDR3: TGCGCCAGCAGCCCCTCAGGGGTTCGCGGAGAGACCCAGTACTTC.

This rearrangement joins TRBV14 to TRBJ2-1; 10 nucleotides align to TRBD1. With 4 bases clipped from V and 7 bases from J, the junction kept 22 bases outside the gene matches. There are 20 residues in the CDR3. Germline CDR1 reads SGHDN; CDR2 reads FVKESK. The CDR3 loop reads CASSRPGTGDLLGLGNEQFF. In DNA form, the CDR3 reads TGTGCCAGCAGCCGGCCCGGGACAGGGGACCTACTGGGACTAGGAAATGAGCAGTTCTTC.

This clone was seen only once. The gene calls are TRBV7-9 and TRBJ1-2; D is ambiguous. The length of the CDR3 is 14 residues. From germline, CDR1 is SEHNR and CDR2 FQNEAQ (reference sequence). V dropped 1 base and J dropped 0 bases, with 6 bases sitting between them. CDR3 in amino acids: CASSLDSPNYGYTF. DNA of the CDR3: TGTGCCAGCAGCTTAGACAGTCCTAACTATGGCTACACCTTC.

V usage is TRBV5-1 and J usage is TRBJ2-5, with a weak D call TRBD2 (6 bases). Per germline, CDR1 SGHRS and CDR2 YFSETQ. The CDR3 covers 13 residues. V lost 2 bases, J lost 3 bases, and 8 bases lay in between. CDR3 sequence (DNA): TGCGCCAGCAGCTTCGGGGGAAAAGAGACCCAGTACTTC. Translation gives CASSFGGKETQYF.

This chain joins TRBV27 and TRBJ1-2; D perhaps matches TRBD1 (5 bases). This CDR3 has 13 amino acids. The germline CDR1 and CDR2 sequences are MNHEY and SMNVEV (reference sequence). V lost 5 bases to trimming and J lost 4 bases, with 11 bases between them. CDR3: CASSGGDGYGYTF. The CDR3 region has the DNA TGTGCCAGCAGTGGGGGGGACGGCTATGGCTACACCTTC.

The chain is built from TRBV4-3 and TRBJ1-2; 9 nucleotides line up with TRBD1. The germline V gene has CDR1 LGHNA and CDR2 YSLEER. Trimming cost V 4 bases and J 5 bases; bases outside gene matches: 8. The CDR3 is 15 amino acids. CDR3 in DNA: TGCGCCAGCAGCCCACAGGGGGCGTTTGGTTATGGCTACACCTTC. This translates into CASSPQGAFGYGYTF.

For the CDR3, the DNA is TGTGCCAGTAGTATAGATCTGGGACAGGGGTTTCAGCCCCAGCATTTT. It translates to CASSIDLGQGFQPQHF. This sequence joins TRBV19 and TRBJ1-5, with 10 bases lining up with TRBD1. Germline CDR1 reads LNHDA; CDR2 reads SQIVND (reference sequence). The CDR3 runs to 16 residues. The trim removed 0 bases at V and 6 bases at J, leaving 5 bases unmatched.

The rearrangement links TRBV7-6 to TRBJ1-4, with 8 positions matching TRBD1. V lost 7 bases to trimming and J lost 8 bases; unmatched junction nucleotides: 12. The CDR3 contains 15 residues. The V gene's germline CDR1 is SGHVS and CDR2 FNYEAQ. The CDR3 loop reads CASTIGQGPLEKLFF. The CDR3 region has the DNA TGTGCCAGCACCATTGGACAGGGCCCCCTGGAAAAACTGTTTTTT.

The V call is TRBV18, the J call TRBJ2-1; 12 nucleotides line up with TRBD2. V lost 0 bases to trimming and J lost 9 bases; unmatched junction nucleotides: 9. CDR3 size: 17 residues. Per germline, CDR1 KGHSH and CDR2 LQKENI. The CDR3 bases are TGTGCCAGCTCACCACCTCTCGGGACTAGCGGGTCTAGTGAGCAGTTCTTC. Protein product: CASSPPLGTSGSSEQFF.

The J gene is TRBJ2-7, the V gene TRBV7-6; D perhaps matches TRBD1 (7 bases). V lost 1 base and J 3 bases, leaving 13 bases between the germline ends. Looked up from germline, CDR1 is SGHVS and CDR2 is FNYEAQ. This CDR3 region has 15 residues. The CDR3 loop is CASSLGGQGGYEQYF. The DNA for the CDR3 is TGTGCCAGCAGCTTAGGTGGCCAGGGGGGCTACGAGCAGTACTTC.

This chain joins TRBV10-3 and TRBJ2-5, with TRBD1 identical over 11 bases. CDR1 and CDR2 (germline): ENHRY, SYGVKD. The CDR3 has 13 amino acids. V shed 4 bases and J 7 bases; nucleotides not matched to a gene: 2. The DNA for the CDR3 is TGTGCCATCAGTGGGGACAGGGGGGGGACCCAGTACTTC. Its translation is CAISGDRGGTQYF.

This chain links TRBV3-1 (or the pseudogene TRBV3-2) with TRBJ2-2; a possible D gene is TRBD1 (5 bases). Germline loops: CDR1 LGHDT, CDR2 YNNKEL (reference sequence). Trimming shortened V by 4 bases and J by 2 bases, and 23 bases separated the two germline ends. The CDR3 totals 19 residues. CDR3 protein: CASSPPPFMMTANTGELFF. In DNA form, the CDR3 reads TGTGCCAGCAGCCCACCACCCTTCATGATGACAGCCAACACCGGGGAGCTGTTTTTT.

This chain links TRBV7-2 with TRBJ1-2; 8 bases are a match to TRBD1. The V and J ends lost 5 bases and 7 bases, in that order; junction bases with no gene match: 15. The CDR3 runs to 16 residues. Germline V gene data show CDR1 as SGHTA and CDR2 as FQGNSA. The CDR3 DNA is TGTGCCAGCAGCGTAGACAGGGGTCTTCTTCGGGGTGGCTACACCTTC. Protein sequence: CASSVDRGLLRGGYTF. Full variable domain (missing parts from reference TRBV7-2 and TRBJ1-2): GAGVSQSPSNKVTEKGKDVELRCDPISGHTALYWYRQSLGQGLEFLIYFQGNSAPDKSGLPSDRFSAERTGGSVSTLTIQRTQQEDSAVYLCASSVDRGLLRGGYTFGSGTRLTVV.

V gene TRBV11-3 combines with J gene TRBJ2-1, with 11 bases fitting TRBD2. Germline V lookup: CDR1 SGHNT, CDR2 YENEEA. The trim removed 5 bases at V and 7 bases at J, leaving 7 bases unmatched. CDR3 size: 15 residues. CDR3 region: CASSARLAGLNEQFF. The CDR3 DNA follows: TGTGCCAGCAGCGCCCGACTAGCGGGGTTAAATGAGCAGTTCTTC.